The present T cell receptor (beta chain) was sequenced within a study of T cell responses to AZD1222 COVID-19 vaccine. For the study at large: Analyses pooled second doses at about 4 or about 12 weeks.

Notes on this clone: No antigen is known for it.

Points from the study as a whole: Compared with day 0, the breadth and depth of the Spike-specific TCR repertoire rose significantly after two doses of AZD1222.

Sequencing used immunoSEQ multiplex PCR; TCRdb keeps in-frame clones, though not all of them. Of about 130,000 clones in the sample, over 85% were seen once. The receptor was derived from an adult in good health. The sample here was peripheral blood, taken on day 0 of AZD1222 vaccination.

Written as DNA, the CDR3 is TGCGCCAGCAGCTCCGGCGCGGTAAACGAGCAGTACTTC. This encodes CASSSGAVNEQYF. The chain links TRBV5-1 to TRBJ2-7; D remains ambiguous. From germline, CDR1 is SGHRS and CDR2 YFSETQ. The CDR3 loop spans 13 amino acids. Trimming took off 3 bases at V and 5 bases at J, with 12 bases between the two ends.